Listed here is a single T cell receptor (beta chain). The ends were cut back, 3 bases at V and 3 bases at J, with 12 bases in the middle. The CDR3 runs 14 residues. Germline CDR1 reads SGHVS; CDR2 reads FQNEAQ. This sample is drawn from a study of blood T cell repertoires in COVID-19. Background on the study: Sites in the United States, Italy and Spain provided acute and convalescent COVID-19 samples.

Using immunoSEQ multiplex PCR, the repertoire was profiled, and TCRdb retains in-frame clones only, with some absent. The sample contains 110,000 to 150,000 clones, 75% to 90% of which appear only once. The J gene is TRBJ2-7, the V gene TRBV7-8, with D perhaps matching TRBD2 (5 bases). Sequenced input: peripheral blood. This receptor was identified in a man aged 65-85 years who had recovered from COVID-19. The CDR3 DNA is TGTGCCAGCAGCTTCGGGGAAACGGGCTACGAGCAGTACTTC. Its translation: CASSFGETGYEQYF.